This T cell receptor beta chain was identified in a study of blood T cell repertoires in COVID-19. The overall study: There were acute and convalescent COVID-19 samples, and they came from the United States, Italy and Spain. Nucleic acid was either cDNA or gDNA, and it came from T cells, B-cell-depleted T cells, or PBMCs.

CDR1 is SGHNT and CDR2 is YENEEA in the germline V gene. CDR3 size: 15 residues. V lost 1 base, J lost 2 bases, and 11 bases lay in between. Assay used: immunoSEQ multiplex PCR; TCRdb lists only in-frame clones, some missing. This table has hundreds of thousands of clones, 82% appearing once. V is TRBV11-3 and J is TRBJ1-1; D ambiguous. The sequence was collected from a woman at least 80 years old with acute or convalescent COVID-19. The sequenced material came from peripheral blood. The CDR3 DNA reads TGTGCCAGCAGCTTAGGAGTTAGAGTCAACACTGAAGCTTTCTTT. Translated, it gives CASSLGVRVNTEAFF.